Listed below are T cell receptor beta chains from one sample, sequenced in a study of primary melanoma T cells and metastatic recurrence. The protocol was immunoSEQ multiplex PCR, while the TCRdb copy is restricted to in-frame clones and leaves out a portion. The sample yields over a thousand clones, about three quarters seen once. Sequencing input: melanoma tumor tissue. The receptor source for this set is a human donor with melanoma. Each CDR3 is given with its conserved first and last residue. The order of the fields is D gene, clone size, J gene, V gene, CDR3 DNA, CDR3 protein. The D gene is left open where the match is weak. The size field is filled for only some rows; it gives once, few, many or a size class.

d_gene: -; abundance: -; j_gene: TRBJ1-1; v_gene: TRBV12-5; CDR3nt: TGTGCTAGTGGTTTATGGGGGGGGACTGAAGCTTTCTTT; CDR3aa: CASGLWGGTEAFF
d_gene: TRBD1; abundance: -; j_gene: TRBJ1-3; v_gene: TRBV6-8; CDR3nt: TGTGCCAGCAGTAAGGGGGGACAGAACTCTGGAAACACCATATATTTT; CDR3aa: CASSKGGQNSGNTIYF
d_gene: -; abundance: -; j_gene: TRBJ2-2; v_gene: TRBV11-3; CDR3nt: TGTGCCAGCAGTCTGGGAATGGCAGAAAACACCGGGGAGCTGTTTTTT; CDR3aa: CASSLGMAENTGELFF
d_gene: -; abundance: -; j_gene: TRBJ1-2; v_gene: TRBV19; CDR3nt: TGTGCCAGTACTAACGTGGGGGCTACTAACTATGGCTACACCTTC; CDR3aa: CASTNVGATNYGYTF
d_gene: -; abundance: -; j_gene: TRBJ1-1; v_gene: TRBV28; CDR3nt: TGTGCCAGCAGTTTGAGGGGGACTGAAGCTTTCTTT; CDR3aa: CASSLRGTEAFF
d_gene: -; abundance: few; j_gene: TRBJ2-7; v_gene: TRBV14; CDR3nt: TGTGCCAGCAGCCGCGGTAGAGTTGGGTACGAGCAGTACTTC; CDR3aa: CASSRGRVGYEQYF
d_gene: TRBD2; abundance: once; j_gene: TRBJ2-7; v_gene: TRBV28; CDR3nt: TGTGCCAGCAGACATCTTAGCGGGGGAACTCACGAGCAGTACTTC; CDR3aa: CASRHLSGGTHEQYF
d_gene: TRBD2; abundance: few; j_gene: TRBJ2-7; v_gene: TRBV19; CDR3nt: TGTGCCAGTAGAACCTCCGGGACTAGTTACTACGAGCAGTACTTC; CDR3aa: CASRTSGTSYYEQYF
d_gene: -; abundance: -; j_gene: TRBJ2-1; v_gene: TRBV11-3; CDR3nt: TGTGCCAGCAGCTTGGATAGAGCCGGCTACAATGAGCAGTTCTTC; CDR3aa: CASSLDRAGYNEQFF
d_gene: TRBD1; abundance: few; j_gene: TRBJ2-3; v_gene: TRBV6-8; CDR3nt: TGTGCCATGCAGGGGACAGCCACAGATACGCAGTATTTT; CDR3aa: CAMQGTATDTQYF
d_gene: -; abundance: -; j_gene: TRBJ1-6; v_gene: TRBV15; CDR3nt: TGTGCCACCAGCAGAGATGGCCTGGGTAATTCACCCCTCCACTTT; CDR3aa: CATSRDGLGNSPLHF
d_gene: -; abundance: -; j_gene: TRBJ2-7; v_gene: TRBV1; CDR3nt: TGCGCCAGCAGCCAAGCCCAACCCTACGAGCAGTACTTC; CDR3aa: CASSQAQPYEQYF
d_gene: TRBD1; abundance: -; j_gene: TRBJ1-5; v_gene: TRBV6-8; CDR3nt: TGTGCCAGCACCAGGACAGGGGCATTCCAAAGCAATCAGCCCCAGCATTTT; CDR3aa: CASTRTGAFQSNQPQHF
d_gene: -; abundance: -; j_gene: TRBJ1-2; v_gene: TRBV6-8; CDR3nt: TGTGCCATCAGTGGTAGGACATTCTATGGCTACACCTTC; CDR3aa: CAISGRTFYGYTF
d_gene: TRBD1; abundance: -; j_gene: TRBJ1-1; v_gene: TRBV6-8; CDR3nt: TGTGCCAGCAGTTACTCGGGACAGGGCCGGAGTGAAGCTTTCTTT; CDR3aa: CASSYSGQGRSEAFF
d_gene: -; abundance: -; j_gene: TRBJ1-2; v_gene: TRBV12-5; CDR3nt: TGTGCCAGCCGGTCGCAGCGCTATGGCTACACCTTC; CDR3aa: CASRSQRYGYTF
d_gene: -; abundance: -; j_gene: TRBJ1-1; v_gene: TRBV29-1; CDR3nt: TGCAGCGTTGTCAGGGTTATGAACACTGAAGCTTTCTTT; CDR3aa: CSVVRVMNTEAFF
d_gene: -; abundance: -; j_gene: TRBJ2-2; v_gene: TRBV7-4; CDR3nt: TGTGCCAGCAGCTTCCGTATCACCGGGGAGCTGTTTTTT; CDR3aa: CASSFRITGELFF
d_gene: -; abundance: -; j_gene: TRBJ1-4; v_gene: TRBV10-3; CDR3nt: TGTGCCTCATACGACGGGCGGGGAGCCGACGGTAATGAAAAACTGTTTTTT; CDR3aa: CASYDGRGADGNEKLFF
d_gene: -; abundance: -; j_gene: TRBJ2-5; v_gene: TRBV28; CDR3nt: TGTGCCAGCAGACCCGTGGACTTTCAAGAGACCCAGTACTTC; CDR3aa: CASRPVDFQETQYF
d_gene: TRBD2; abundance: -; j_gene: TRBJ2-3; v_gene: TRBV6-8; CDR3nt: TGTGCCAGCAAGATCACTAGCGGGACCTCCCAATCAAGCACAGATACGCAGTATTTT; CDR3aa: CASKITSGTSQSSTDTQYF
d_gene: -; abundance: -; j_gene: TRBJ2-7; v_gene: TRBV28; CDR3nt: TGTGCCAGCAGTTTAGTTAGGGACATTTCCTCCTACGAGCAGTACTTC; CDR3aa: CASSLVRDISSYEQYF
d_gene: TRBD1; abundance: -; j_gene: TRBJ1-2; v_gene: TRBV19; CDR3nt: TGTGCCAGCTACCCAGGACAGGGAAGCTATGGCTACACCTTC; CDR3aa: CASYPGQGSYGYTF
d_gene: TRBD1; abundance: -; j_gene: TRBJ1-2; v_gene: TRBV7-6; CDR3nt: TGTGCCAGCAGCCCCGGGACAGGGACGGACTATGGCTACACCTTC; CDR3aa: CASSPGTGTDYGYTF
d_gene: TRBD2; abundance: -; j_gene: TRBJ2-5; v_gene: TRBV11-3; CDR3nt: TGTGCCAGCAGCCCTTCCGGGACTAGCGCAAAGAGATACTTC; CDR3aa: CASSPSGTSAKRYF
d_gene: -; abundance: -; j_gene: TRBJ1-2; v_gene: TRBV6-8; CDR3nt: TGTGCCAGCAGTTACTCGCAGAGACCTAACTATGGCTACACCTTC; CDR3aa: CASSYSQRPNYGYTF
d_gene: -; abundance: large; j_gene: TRBJ2-3; v_gene: TRBV12-5; CDR3nt: TGTGCTAGTGGTTTGGGATCAGGAAATACGCAGTATTTT; CDR3aa: CASGLGSGNTQYF
d_gene: -; abundance: -; j_gene: TRBJ1-6; v_gene: TRBV19; CDR3nt: TGTGCCGCAAGACAGTCCTATAATTCACCCCTCCACTTT; CDR3aa: CAARQSYNSPLHF
d_gene: -; abundance: few; j_gene: TRBJ1-3; v_gene: TRBV12-5; CDR3nt: TGTGCTAGTGGTTTCGGGGAATCTGGAAACACCATATATTTT; CDR3aa: CASGFGESGNTIYF
d_gene: -; abundance: -; j_gene: TRBJ2-2; v_gene: TRBV18; CDR3nt: TGTGCCAGCTCACCGTCAGGGTACGGGTTCGGGGAGCTGTTTTTT; CDR3aa: CASSPSGYGFGELFF
d_gene: -; abundance: -; j_gene: TRBJ1-3; v_gene: TRBV11-3; CDR3nt: TGTGCCAGCAGCTTAGACAGCTCTGGAAACACCATATATTTT; CDR3aa: CASSLDSSGNTIYF
d_gene: -; abundance: -; j_gene: TRBJ2-5; v_gene: TRBV28; CDR3nt: TGTGCCAGCAGTTCCACTGAAGGGTTGGGGACCCAGTACTTC; CDR3aa: CASSSTEGLGTQYF
d_gene: -; abundance: -; j_gene: TRBJ2-1; v_gene: TRBV9; CDR3nt: TGTGCCAGCAGCTCGATATCCCATACTGAGCAGTTCTTC; CDR3aa: CASSSISHTEQFF
d_gene: TRBD2; abundance: -; j_gene: TRBJ2-5; v_gene: TRBV28; CDR3nt: TGTGCCAGCAGTTTACTAGCGGGGATCCAAGAGACCCAGTACTTC; CDR3aa: CASSLLAGIQETQYF
d_gene: -; abundance: -; j_gene: TRBJ2-7; v_gene: TRBV2; CDR3nt: TGTGCCAGCAGTGAAGACTATATTGAGCAGTACTTC; CDR3aa: CASSEDYIEQYF
d_gene: TRBD1; abundance: -; j_gene: TRBJ2-5; v_gene: TRBV14; CDR3nt: TGTGCCAGCAGCCTTCCGGGACAGGGGGCCGAGACCCAGTACTTC; CDR3aa: CASSLPGQGAETQYF
d_gene: -; abundance: -; j_gene: TRBJ2-3; v_gene: TRBV11-3; CDR3nt: TGTGCCAGCAGCTTCCTCGACAGATCCCTGAGCACAGATACGCAGTATTTT; CDR3aa: CASSFLDRSLSTDTQYF
d_gene: TRBD1; abundance: -; j_gene: TRBJ2-3; v_gene: TRBV11-3; CDR3nt: TGTGCCAGCAGCTTGCAGGGGGCGGGCACAGATACGCAGTATTTT; CDR3aa: CASSLQGAGTDTQYF
d_gene: -; abundance: -; j_gene: TRBJ2-3; v_gene: TRBV29-1; CDR3nt: TGCAGCGCCGTTGACATCCACACAGATACGCAGTATTTT; CDR3aa: CSAVDIHTDTQYF
d_gene: TRBD1; abundance: -; j_gene: TRBJ2-7; v_gene: TRBV18; CDR3nt: TGTGCCAGCTCGGAGACAGGGTCTTACGAGCAGTACTTC; CDR3aa: CASSETGSYEQYF
d_gene: TRBD2; abundance: -; j_gene: TRBJ2-7; v_gene: TRBV30; CDR3nt: TGTGCCTGGAGCGGGGGGGCCTTCTACGAGCAGTACTTC; CDR3aa: CAWSGGAFYEQYF
d_gene: TRBD2; abundance: -; j_gene: TRBJ2-3; v_gene: TRBV28; CDR3nt: TGTGCCAGCCACCTAGCGGGAGTAAGAGATACGCAGTATTTT; CDR3aa: CASHLAGVRDTQYF
d_gene: TRBD2; abundance: -; j_gene: TRBJ2-7; v_gene: TRBV7-4; CDR3nt: TGTGCCAGCAGCCCAGGGTCGCTTGCGGGGGGTTACGAGCAGTACTTC; CDR3aa: CASSPGSLAGGYEQYF